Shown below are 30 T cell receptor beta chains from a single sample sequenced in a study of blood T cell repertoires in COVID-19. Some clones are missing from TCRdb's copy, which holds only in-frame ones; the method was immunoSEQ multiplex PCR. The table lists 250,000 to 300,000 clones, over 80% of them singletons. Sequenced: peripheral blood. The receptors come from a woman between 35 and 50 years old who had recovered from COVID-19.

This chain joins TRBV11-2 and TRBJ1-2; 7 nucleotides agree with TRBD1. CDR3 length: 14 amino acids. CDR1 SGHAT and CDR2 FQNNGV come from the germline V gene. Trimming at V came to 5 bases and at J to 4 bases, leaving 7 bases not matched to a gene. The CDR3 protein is CASSPRQGPYGYTF. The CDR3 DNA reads TGTGCCAGCAGCCCCCGACAGGGCCCCTATGGCTACACCTTC.

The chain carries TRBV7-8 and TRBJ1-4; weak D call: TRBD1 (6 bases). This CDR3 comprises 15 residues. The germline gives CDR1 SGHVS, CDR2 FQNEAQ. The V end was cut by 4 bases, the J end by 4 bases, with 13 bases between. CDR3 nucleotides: TGTGCCAGCAGCTCAACCCAGGGGAGTAATGAAAAACTGTTTTTT. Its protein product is CASSSTQGSNEKLFF.

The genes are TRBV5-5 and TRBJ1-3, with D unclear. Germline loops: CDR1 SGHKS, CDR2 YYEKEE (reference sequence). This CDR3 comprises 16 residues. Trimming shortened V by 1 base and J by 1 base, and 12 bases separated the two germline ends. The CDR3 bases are TGTGCCAGCAGCTTGTTGGGCACATATTCTGGAAACACCATATATTTT. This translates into CASSLLGTYSGNTIYF.

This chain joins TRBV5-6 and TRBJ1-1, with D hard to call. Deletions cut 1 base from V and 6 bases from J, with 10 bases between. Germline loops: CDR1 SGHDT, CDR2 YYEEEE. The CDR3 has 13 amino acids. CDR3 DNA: TGTGCCAGCAGCTTGTTGCAGGTCTCTGAAGCTTTCTTT. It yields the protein CASSLLQVSEAFF.

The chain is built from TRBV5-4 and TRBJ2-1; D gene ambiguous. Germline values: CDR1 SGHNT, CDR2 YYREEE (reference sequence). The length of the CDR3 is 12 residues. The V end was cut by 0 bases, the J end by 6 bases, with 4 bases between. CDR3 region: CASSLDRNEQFF. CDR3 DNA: TGTGCCAGCAGCTTGGATCGCAATGAGCAGTTCTTC.

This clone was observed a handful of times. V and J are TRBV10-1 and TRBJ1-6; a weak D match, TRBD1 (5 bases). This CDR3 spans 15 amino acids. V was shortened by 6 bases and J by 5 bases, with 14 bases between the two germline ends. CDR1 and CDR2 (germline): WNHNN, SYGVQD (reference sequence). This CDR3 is CASSPETADNSPLHF. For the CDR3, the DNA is TGCGCCAGCAGCCCCGAGACAGCCGATAATTCACCCCTCCACTTT.

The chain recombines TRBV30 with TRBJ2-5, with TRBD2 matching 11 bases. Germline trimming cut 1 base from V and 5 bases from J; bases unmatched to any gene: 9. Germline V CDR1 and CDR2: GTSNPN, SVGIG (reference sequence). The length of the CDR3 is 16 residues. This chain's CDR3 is CAWSGVAGGARETQYF. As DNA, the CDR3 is TGTGCCTGGAGTGGGGTAGCGGGGGGGGCCAGGGAGACCCAGTACTTC.

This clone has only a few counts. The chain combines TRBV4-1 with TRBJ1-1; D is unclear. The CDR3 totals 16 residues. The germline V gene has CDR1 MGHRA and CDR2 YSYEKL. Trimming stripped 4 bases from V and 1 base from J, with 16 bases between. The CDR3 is CASSPQVGEPNTEAFF. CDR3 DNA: TGCGCCAGCAGCCCCCAGGTCGGGGAACCGAACACTGAAGCTTTCTTT.

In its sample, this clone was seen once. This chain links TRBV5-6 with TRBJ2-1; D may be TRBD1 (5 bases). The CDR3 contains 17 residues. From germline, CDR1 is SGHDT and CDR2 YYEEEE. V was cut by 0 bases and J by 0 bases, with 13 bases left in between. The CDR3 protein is CASSLGAKGSSYNEQFF. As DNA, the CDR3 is TGTGCCAGCAGCTTGGGCGCGAAGGGGTCCTCCTACAATGAGCAGTTCTTC.

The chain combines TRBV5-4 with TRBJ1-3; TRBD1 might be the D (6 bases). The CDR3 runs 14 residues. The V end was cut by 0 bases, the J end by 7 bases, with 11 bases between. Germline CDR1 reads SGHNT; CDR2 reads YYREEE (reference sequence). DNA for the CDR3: TGTGCCAGCAGCTTGGGGACAGTACGGAACACCATATATTTT. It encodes CASSLGTVRNTIYF.

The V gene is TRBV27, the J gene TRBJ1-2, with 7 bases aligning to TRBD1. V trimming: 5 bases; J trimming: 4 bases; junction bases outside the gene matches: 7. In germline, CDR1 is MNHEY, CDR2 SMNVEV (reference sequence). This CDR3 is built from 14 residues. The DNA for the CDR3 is TGTGCCAGCAGTCCTCGGGACAGCCTCTATGGCTACACCTTC. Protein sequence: CASSPRDSLYGYTF.

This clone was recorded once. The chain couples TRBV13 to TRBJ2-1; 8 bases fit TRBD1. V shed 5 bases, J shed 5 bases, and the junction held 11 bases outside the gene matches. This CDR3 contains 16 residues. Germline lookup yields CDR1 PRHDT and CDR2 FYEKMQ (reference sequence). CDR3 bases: TGTGCCAGCAGCGCATCAACAGGGGGTGAAAACAATGAGCAGTTCTTC. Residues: CASSASTGGENNEQFF.

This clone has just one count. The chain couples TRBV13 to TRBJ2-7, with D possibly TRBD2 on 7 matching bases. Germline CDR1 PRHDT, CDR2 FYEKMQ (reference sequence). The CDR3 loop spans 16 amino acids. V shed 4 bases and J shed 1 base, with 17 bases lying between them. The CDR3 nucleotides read TGTGCCAGCAGCTCACCTCGCGGGGGCCTTTCCTACGAGCAGTACTTC. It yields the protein CASSSPRGGLSYEQYF.

This chain's CDR3 is CASSAGRELEAFF. CDR3 nucleotide sequence: TGTGCCAGCAGCGCCGGTAGGGAGCTTGAAGCTTTCTTT. J is TRBJ1-1 and V is TRBV7-8; D is unresolved. Germline CDR1 SGHVS, CDR2 FQNEAQ. With 5 bases removed from V and 7 bases from J, the gap between germline ends came to 14 bases. The CDR3 extends over 13 amino acids.

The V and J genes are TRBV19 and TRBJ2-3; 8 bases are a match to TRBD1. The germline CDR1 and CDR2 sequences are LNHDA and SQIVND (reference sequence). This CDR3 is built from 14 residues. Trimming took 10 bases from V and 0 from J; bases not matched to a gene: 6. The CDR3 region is CATSDRGSTDTQYF. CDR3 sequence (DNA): TGTGCCACTTCCGACAGGGGAAGCACAGATACGCAGTATTTT.

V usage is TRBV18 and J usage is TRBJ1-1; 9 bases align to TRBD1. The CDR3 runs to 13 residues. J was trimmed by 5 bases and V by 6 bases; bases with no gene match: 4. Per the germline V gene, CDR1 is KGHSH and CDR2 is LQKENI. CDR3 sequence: CASSGTGRTEAFF. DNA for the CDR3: TGTGCCAGCTCTGGGACAGGGAGAACTGAAGCTTTCTTT.

The CDR3 protein is CATKMDRGAEAFF. The CDR3 region has the DNA TGTGCCACCAAGATGGACAGGGGGGCTGAAGCTTTCTTT. The rearrangement links TRBV24-1 to TRBJ1-1; TRBD1 aligns across 10 bases. This CDR3 spans 13 amino acids. From germline, CDR1 is KGHDR and CDR2 SFDVKD. The V gene end was trimmed by 8 bases and the J gene end by 6 bases; junction bases not matched to a gene: 5.

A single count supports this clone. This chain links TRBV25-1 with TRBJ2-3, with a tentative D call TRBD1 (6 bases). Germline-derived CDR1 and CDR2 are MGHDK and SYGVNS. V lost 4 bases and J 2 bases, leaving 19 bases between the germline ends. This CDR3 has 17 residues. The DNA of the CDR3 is TGTGCCAGCAGTGTAACATCCCAGGGGATTAACACAGATACGCAGTATTTT. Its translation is CASSVTSQGINTDTQYF. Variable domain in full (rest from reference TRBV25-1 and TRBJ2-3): EADIYQTPRYLVIGTGKKITLECSQTMGHDKMYWYQQDPGMELHLIHYSYGVNSTEKGDLSSESTVSRIRTEHFPLTLESARPSHTSQYLCASSVTSQGINTDTQYFGPGTRLTVL.

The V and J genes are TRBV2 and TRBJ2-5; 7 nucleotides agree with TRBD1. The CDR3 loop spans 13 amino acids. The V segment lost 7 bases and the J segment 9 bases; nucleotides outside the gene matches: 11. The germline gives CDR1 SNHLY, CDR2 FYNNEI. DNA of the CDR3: TGTGCCAGCACCCTCAGGACCCAGGGGGCCCAGTACTTC. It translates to CASTLRTQGAQYF.

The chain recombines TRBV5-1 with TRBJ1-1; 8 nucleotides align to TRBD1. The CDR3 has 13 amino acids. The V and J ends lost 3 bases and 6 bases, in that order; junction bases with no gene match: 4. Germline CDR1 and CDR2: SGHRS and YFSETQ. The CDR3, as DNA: TGCGCCAGCAGCTCCCCAGGGGGCTCTGAAGCTTTCTTT. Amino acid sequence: CASSSPGGSEAFF.

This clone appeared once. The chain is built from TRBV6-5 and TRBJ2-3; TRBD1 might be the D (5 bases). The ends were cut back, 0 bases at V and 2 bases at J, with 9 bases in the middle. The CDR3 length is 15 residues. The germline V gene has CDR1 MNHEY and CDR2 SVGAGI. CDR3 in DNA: TGTGCCAGCAGTTACTCAAGGGGTTCCACAGATACGCAGTATTTT. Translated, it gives CASSYSRGSTDTQYF.

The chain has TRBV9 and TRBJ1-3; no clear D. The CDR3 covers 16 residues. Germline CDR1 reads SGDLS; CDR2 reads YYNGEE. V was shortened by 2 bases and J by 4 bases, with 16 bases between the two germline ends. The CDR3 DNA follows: TGTGCCAGCAGCGTTCGAGGCCGCATCGGGGGAAACACCATATATTTT. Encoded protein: CASSVRGRIGGNTIYF.

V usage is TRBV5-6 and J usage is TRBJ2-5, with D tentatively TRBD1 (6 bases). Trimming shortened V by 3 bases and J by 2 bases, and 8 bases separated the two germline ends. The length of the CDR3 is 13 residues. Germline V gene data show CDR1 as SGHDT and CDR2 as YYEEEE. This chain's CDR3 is CASSWDNQETQYF. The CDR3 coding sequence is TGTGCCAGCAGCTGGGACAATCAAGAGACCCAGTACTTC.

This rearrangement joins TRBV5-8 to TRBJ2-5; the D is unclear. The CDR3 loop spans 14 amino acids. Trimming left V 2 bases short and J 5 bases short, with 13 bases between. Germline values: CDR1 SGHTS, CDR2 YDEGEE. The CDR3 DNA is TGTGCCAGCAGCTTAAGAAAATTCCGGGAGACCCAGTACTTC. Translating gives CASSLRKFRETQYF.

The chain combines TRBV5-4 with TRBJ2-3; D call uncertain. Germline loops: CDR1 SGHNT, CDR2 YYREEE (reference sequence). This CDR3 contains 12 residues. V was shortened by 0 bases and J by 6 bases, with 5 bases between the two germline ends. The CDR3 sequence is CASSLDEDTQYF. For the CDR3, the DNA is TGTGCCAGCAGCTTGGATGAGGATACGCAGTATTTT.

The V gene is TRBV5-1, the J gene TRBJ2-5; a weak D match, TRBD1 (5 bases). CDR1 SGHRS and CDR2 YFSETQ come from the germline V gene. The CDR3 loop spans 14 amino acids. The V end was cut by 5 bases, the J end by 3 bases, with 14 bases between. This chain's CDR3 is CASSIGAVEETQYF. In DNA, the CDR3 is TGCGCCAGCAGTATTGGGGCGGTGGAAGAGACCCAGTACTTC.

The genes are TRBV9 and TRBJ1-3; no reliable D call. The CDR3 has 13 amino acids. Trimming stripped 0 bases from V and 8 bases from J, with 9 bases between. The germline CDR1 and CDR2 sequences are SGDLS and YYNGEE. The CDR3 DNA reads TGTGCCAGCAGCGTAGACGGTCGGGACACCATATATTTT. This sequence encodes CASSVDGRDTIYF.

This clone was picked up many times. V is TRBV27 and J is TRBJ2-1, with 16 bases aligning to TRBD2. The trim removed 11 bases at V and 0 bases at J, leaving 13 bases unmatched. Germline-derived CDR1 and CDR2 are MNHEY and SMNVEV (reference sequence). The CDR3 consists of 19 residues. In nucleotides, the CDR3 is TGTGCCCGACCCGGGACTAGCGGGGGGGTTCCGAGCTCCTACAATGAGCAGTTCTTC. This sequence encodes CARPGTSGGVPSSYNEQFF.

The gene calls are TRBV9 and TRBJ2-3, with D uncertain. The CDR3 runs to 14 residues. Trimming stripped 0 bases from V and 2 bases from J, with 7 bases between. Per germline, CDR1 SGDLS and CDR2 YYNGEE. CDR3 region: CASSVGGSTDTQYF. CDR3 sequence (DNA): TGTGCCAGCAGCGTAGGAGGCTCCACAGATACGCAGTATTTT.

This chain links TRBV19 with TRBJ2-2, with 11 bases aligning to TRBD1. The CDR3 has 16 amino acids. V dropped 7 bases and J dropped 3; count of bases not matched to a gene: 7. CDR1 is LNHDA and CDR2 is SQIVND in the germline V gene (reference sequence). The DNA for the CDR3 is TGTGCCAGTATGGAGGACAGGGGGCTTGACACCGGGGAGCTGTTTTTT. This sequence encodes CASMEDRGLDTGELFF.